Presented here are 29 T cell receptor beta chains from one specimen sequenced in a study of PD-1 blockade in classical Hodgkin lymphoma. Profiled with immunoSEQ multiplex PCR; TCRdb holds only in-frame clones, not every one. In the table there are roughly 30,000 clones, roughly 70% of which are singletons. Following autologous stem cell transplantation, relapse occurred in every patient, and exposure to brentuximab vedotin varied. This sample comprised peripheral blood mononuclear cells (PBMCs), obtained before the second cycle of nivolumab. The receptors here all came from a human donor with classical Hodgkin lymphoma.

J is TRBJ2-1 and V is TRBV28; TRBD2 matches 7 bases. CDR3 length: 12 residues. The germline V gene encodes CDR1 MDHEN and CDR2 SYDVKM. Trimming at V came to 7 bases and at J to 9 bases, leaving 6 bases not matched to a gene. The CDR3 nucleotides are TGTGCCAGCATCCAGCGGGGAGGTGAGCAGTTCTTC. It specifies CASIQRGGEQFF.

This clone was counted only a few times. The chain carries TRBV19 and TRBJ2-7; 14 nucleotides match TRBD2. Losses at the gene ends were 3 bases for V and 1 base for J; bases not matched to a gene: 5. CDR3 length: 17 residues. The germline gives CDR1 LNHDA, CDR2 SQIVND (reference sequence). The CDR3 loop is CASSIRGLAGDSYEQYF. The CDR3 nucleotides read TGTGCCAGTAGTATCAGGGGACTAGCGGGAGATTCCTACGAGCAGTACTTC.

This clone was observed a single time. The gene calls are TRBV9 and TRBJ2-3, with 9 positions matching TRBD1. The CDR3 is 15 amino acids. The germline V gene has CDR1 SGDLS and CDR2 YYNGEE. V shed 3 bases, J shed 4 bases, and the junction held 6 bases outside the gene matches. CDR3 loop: CASSANRGPADTQYF. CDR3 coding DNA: TGTGCCAGCAGCGCGAACAGGGGGCCGGCAGATACGCAGTATTTT.

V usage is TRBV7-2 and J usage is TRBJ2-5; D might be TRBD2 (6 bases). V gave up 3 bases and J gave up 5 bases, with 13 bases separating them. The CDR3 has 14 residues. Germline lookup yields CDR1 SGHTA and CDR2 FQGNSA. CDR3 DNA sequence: TGTGCCAGCAGCTTGGGACTCCGAGGGGAGACCCAGTACTTC. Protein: CASSLGLRGETQYF.

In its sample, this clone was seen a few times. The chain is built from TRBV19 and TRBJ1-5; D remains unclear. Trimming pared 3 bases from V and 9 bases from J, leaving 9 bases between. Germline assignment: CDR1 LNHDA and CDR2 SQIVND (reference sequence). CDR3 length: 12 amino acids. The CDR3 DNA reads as TGTGCCAGTAGTATTTTGACATTGCCCCAGCATTTT. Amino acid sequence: CASSILTLPQHF.

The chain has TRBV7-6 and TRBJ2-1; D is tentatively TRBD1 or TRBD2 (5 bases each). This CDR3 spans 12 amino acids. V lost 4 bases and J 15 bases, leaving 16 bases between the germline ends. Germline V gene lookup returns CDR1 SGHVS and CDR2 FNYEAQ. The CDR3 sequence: CASSSGALPGFF. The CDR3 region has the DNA TGTGCCAGCAGCTCCGGGGCCCTCCCCGGGTTCTTC.

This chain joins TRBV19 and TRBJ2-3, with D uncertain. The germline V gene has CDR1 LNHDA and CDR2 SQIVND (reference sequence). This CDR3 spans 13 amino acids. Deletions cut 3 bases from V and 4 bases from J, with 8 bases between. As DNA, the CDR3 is TGTGCCAGTAGTATGTGGGAAGCAGATACGCAGTATTTT. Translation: CASSMWEADTQYF.

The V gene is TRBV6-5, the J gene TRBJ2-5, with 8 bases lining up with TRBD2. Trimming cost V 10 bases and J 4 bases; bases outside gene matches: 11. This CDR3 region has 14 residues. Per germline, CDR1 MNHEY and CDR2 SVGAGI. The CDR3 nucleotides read TGTGCCATCCAATTAGCGGGAAGAGGAGAGACCCAGTACTTC. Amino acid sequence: CAIQLAGRGETQYF.

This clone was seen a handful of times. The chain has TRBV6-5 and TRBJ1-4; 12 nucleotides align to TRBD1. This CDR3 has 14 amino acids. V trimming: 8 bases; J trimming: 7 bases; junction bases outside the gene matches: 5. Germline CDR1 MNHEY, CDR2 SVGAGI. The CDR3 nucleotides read TGTGCCAGCGGGGACAGGGGGCAAAGTGAAAAACTGTTTTTT. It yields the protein CASGDRGQSEKLFF.

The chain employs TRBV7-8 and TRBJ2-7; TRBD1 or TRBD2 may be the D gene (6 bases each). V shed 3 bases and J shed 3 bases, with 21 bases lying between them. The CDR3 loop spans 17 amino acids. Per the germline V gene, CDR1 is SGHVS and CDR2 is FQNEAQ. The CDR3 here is CASSFGIMGGFFYEQYF. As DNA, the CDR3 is TGTGCCAGCAGCTTCGGAATAATGGGGGGCTTCTTCTACGAGCAGTACTTC.

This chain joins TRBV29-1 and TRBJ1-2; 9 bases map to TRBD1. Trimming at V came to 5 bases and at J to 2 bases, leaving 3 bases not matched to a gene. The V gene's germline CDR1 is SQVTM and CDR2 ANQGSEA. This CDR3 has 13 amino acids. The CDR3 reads CSVTGTGNYGYTF. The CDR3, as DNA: TGCAGCGTTACCGGGACAGGGAACTATGGCTACACCTTC.

The CDR3 loop reads CASSSSGGHTGELFF. CDR3 coding DNA: TGCGCCAGCAGCAGTAGCGGGGGTCACACCGGGGAGCTGTTTTTT. This chain connects TRBV5-1 to TRBJ2-2, with 9 bases matching TRBD2. This CDR3 region has 15 residues. Germline trimming cut 4 bases from V and 3 bases from J; bases unmatched to any gene: 4. CDR1 is SGHRS and CDR2 is YFSETQ in the germline V gene.

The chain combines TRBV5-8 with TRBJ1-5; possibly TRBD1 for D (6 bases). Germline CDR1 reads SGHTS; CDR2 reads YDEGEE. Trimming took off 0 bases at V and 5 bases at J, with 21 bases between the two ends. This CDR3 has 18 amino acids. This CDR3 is CASSLGVGALRSDQPQHF. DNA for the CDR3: TGTGCCAGCAGCTTGGGGGTGGGGGCGCTTAGGTCCGATCAGCCCCAGCATTTT.

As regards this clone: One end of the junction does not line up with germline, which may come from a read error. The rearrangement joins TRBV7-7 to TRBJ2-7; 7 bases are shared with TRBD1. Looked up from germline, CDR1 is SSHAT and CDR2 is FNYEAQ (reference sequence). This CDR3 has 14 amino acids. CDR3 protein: CASSPETGSYEQYF. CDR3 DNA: TGTGCTAGCAGCCCGGAGACAGGGTCCTACGAGCAGTACTTC. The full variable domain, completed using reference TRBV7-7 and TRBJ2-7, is GAGVSQSPRYKVTKRGQDVTLRCDPISSHATLYWYQQALGQGPEFLTYFNYEAQPDKSGLPSDRFSAERPEGSISTLTIQRTEQRDSAMYRCASSPETGSYEQYFGPGTRLTVT.

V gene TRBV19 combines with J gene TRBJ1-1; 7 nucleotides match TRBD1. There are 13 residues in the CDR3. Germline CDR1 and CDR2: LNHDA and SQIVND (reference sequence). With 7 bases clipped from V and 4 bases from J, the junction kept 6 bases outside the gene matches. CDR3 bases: TGTGCCAGTATCGTACAGGGGACCACTGAAGCTTTCTTT. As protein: CASIVQGTTEAFF.

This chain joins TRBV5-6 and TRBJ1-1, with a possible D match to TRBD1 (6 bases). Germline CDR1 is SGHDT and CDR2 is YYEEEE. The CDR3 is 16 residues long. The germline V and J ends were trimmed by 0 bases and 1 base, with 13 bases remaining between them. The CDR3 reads CASSLVPRTENTEAFF. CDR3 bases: TGTGCCAGCAGCTTGGTACCCCGGACAGAGAACACTGAAGCTTTCTTT.

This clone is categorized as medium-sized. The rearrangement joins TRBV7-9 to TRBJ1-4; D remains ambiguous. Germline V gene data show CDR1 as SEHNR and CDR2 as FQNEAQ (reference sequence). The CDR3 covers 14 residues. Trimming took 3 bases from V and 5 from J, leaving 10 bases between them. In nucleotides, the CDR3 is TGTGCCAGCAGCTTCTGGGGAGAAAATGAAAAACTGTTTTTT. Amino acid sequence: CASSFWGENEKLFF.

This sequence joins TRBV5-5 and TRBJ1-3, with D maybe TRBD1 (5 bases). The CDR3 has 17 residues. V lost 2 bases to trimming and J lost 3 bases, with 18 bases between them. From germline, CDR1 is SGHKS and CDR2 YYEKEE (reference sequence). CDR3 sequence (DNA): TGTGCCAGCAGCTTTGGGCGAGGGCCCAGGGTTGGAAACACCATATATTTT. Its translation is CASSFGRGPRVGNTIYF.

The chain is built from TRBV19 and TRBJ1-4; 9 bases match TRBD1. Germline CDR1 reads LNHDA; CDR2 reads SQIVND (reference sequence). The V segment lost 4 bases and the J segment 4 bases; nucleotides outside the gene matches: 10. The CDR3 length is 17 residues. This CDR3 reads CASSSETTGGLNEKLFF. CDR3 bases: TGTGCCAGTAGTAGCGAAACAACAGGGGGCCTTAATGAAAAACTGTTTTTT. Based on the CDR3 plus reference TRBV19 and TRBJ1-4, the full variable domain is DGGITQSPKYLFRKEGQNVTLSCEQNLNHDAMYWYRQDPGQGLRLIYYSQIVNDFQKGDIAEGYSVSREKKESFPLTVTSAQKNPTAFYLCASSSETTGGLNEKLFFGSGTQLSVL.

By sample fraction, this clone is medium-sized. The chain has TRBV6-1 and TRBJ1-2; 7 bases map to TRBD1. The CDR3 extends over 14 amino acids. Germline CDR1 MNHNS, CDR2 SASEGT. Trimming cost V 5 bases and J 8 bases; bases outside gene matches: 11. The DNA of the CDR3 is TGTGCCAGCAGTTTCCCAGGGGGTTGGTACGGCTACACCTTC. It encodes CASSFPGGWYGYTF.

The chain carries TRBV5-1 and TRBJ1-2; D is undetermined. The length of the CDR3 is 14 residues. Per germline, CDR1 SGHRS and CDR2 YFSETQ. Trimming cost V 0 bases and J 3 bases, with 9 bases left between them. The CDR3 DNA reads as TGCGCCAGCAGCTTGGGTCCGGGTCACTATGGCTACACCTTC. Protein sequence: CASSLGPGHYGYTF.

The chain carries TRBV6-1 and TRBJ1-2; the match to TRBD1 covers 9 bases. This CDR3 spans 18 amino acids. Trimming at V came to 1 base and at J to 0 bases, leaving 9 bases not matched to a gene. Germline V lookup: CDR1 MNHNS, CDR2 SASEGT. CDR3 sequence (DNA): TGTGCCAGCAGTGAAGGTCGGGACAGGGTGCGAGCTAACTATGGCTACACCTTC. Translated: CASSEGRDRVRANYGYTF.

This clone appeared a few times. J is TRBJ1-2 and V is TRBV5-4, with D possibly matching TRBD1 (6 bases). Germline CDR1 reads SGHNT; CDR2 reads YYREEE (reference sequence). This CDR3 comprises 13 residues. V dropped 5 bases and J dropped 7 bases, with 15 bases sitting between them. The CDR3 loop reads CASRSPGEGGYTF. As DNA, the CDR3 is TGTGCCAGCAGGTCTCCAGGGGAGGGTGGCTACACCTTC. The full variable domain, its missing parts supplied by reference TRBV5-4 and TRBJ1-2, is ETGVTQSPTHLIKTRGQQVTLRCSSQSGHNTVSWYQQALGQGPQFIFQYYREEENGRGNFPPRFSGLQFPNYSSELNVNALELDDSALYLCASRSPGEGGYTFGSGTRLTVV.

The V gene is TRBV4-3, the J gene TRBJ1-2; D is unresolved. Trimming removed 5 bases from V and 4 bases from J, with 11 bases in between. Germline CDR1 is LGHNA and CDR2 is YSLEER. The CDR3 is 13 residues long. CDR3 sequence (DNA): TGCGCCAGCAGCGAGGGAGTAGGCTATGGCTACACCTTC. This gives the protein CASSEGVGYGYTF.

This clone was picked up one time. The CDR3 loop is CASSFYSGHQNSPLHF. DNA of the CDR3: TGTGCCAGCAGCTTTTATTCGGGACACCAAAATTCACCCCTCCACTTT. The chain uses TRBV5-8 and TRBJ1-6, with D perhaps TRBD1 (6 bases). This CDR3 is built from 16 residues. Germline lookup yields CDR1 SGHTS and CDR2 YDEGEE. Trimming removed 2 bases at V and 7 bases at J, with 16 bases between. Together with reference TRBV5-8 and TRBJ1-6, the CDR3 gives the full variable domain: EAGVTQSPTHLIKTRGQQATLRCSPISGHTSVYWYQQALGLGLQFLLWYDEGEERNRGNFPPRFSGRQFPNYSSELNVNALELEDSALYLCASSFYSGHQNSPLHFGNGTRLTVT.

CDR3 sequence reads: CASSFSRISTDTQYF. The CDR3, as DNA: TGTGCCAGCAGTTTTAGCAGAATTAGCACAGATACGCAGTATTTT. The gene calls are TRBV27 and TRBJ2-3; no firm D call. Trimming left V 3 bases short and J 0 bases short, with 10 bases between. This CDR3 comprises 15 residues. CDR1 and CDR2 from the germline V gene are MNHEY and SMNVEV (reference sequence).

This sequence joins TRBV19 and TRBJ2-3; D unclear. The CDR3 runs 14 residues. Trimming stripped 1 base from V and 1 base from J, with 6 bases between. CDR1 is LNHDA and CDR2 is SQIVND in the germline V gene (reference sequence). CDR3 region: CASSIGWGTDTQYF. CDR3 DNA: TGTGCCAGTAGTATAGGATGGGGCACAGATACGCAGTATTTT.

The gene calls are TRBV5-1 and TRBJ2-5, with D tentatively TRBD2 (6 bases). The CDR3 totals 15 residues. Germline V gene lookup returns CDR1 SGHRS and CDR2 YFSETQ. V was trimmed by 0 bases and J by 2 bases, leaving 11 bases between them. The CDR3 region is CASSLAPGRQETQYF. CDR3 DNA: TGCGCCAGCAGCTTGGCCCCAGGGAGGCAAGAGACCCAGTACTTC.

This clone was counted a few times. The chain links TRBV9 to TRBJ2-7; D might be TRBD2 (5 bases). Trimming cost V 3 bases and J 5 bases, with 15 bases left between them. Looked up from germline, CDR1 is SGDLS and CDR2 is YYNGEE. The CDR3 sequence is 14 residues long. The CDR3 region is CASSEDSLRDEQYF. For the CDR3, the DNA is TGTGCCAGCAGCGAGGACTCGCTGAGGGACGAGCAGTACTTC.